One sample yielded the 15 T cell receptor beta chains listed below, sequenced in a study of blood T cell repertoires in COVID-19. TCRdb's table, derived via immunoSEQ multiplex PCR, lists solely in-frame clones and lacks some. The sample carries over 150,000 clones, 75% to 85% recorded once. Sequencing input: PBMCs or T cells enriched from blood (not recorded which). Receptors were obtained from a man in his forties who had recovered from COVID-19.

The rearrangement links TRBV5-1 to TRBJ2-1, with D tentatively TRBD2 (6 bases). The CDR3 runs 17 residues. V was pared by 1 base and J by 0 bases, with 14 bases between. Germline values: CDR1 SGHRS, CDR2 YFSETQ. The CDR3 loop is CASSLSWRDSSYNEQFF. CDR3 sequence (DNA): TGCGCCAGCAGCTTGTCATGGCGGGATAGCTCCTACAATGAGCAGTTCTTC.

The rearrangement joins TRBV9 to TRBJ2-3; the D gene is possibly TRBD2 (5 bases). The germline gives CDR1 SGDLS, CDR2 YYNGEE. Trimming took 3 bases from V and 2 from J, leaving 10 bases between them. This CDR3 spans 14 amino acids. The CDR3 is CASSASGNTDTQYF. CDR3 nucleotide sequence: TGTGCCAGCAGCGCGAGCGGCAACACAGATACGCAGTATTTT.

CDR3 sequence (DNA): TGTGCCAGCAGCTTAGCCAGGGGGCAAACTGAAAAACTGTTTTTT. Protein product: CASSLARGQTEKLFF. The gene calls are TRBV7-9 and TRBJ1-4; 8 bases align to TRBD1. CDR1 SEHNR and CDR2 FQNEAQ come from the germline V gene (reference sequence). V shed 0 bases and J 7 bases; nucleotides not matched to a gene: 4. The CDR3 has 15 amino acids.

This chain joins TRBV9 and TRBJ2-1, with 10 bases aligning to TRBD2. Per the germline V gene, CDR1 is SGDLS and CDR2 is YYNGEE. The CDR3 contains 18 residues. Unmatched junction bases numbered 12, after V lost 0 bases and J lost 6 bases. CDR3 in DNA: TGTGCCAGCAGCGTAGATGGCCGACTAGCGGGCTATCCCAATGAGCAGTTCTTC. Translated, it gives CASSVDGRLAGYPNEQFF.

The chain has TRBV5-1 and TRBJ1-4; 8 nucleotides align to TRBD1. The germline CDR1 and CDR2 sequences are SGHRS and YFSETQ. V lost 4 bases and J lost 5; bases outside the gene matches: 4. This CDR3 has 14 residues. CDR3 bases: TGCGCCAGCAGCCAGGGGACAGGCAATGAAAAACTGTTTTTT. Translating gives CASSQGTGNEKLFF. The full variable domain, completed using reference TRBV5-1 and TRBJ1-4, is KAGVTQTPRYLIKTRGQQVTLSCSPISGHRSVSWYQQTPGQGLQFLFEYFSETQRNKGNFPGRFSGRQFSNSRSEMNVSTLELGDSALYLCASSQGTGNEKLFFGSGTQLSVL.

Only one count was recorded for this clone. The V call is TRBV7-8, the J call TRBJ2-7; no clear D gene. V shed 1 base and J shed 2 bases, with 6 bases lying between them. The CDR3 is made up of 13 amino acids. Germline assignment: CDR1 SGHVS and CDR2 FQNEAQ. CDR3: CASSLGATYEQYV. As DNA, the CDR3 is TGTGCCAGCAGCTTAGGCGCTACCTACGAGCAGTACGTC.

This rearrangement joins TRBV6-1 to TRBJ1-2; D is perhaps TRBD1 (6 bases). The CDR3 totals 13 residues. The V gene's germline CDR1 is MNHNS and CDR2 SASEGT. Trimming shortened V by 2 bases and J by 7 bases, and 11 bases separated the two germline ends. In nucleotides, the CDR3 is TGTGCCAGCAGTGAACAGGGGCGCGCTGGCTACACCTTC. This encodes CASSEQGRAGYTF.

The chain employs TRBV12-5 and TRBJ2-1; weak D call: TRBD2 (5 bases). Germline-derived CDR1 and CDR2 are LGHNT and FRNRAP. This CDR3 spans 13 amino acids. V was shortened by 5 bases and J by 6 bases, with 11 bases between the two germline ends. CDR3 nucleotides: TGTGCTAGTGGTCCTACTAGTTTCAATGAGCAGTTCTTC. It is translated as CASGPTSFNEQFF.

The chain combines TRBV3-1 (or the pseudogene TRBV3-2) with TRBJ1-1; the D gene is possibly TRBD1 (6 bases). With 4 bases removed from V and 6 bases from J, the gap between germline ends came to 15 bases. The CDR3 sequence is 14 residues long. Germline V gives CDR1 LGHDT, CDR2 YNNKEL (reference sequence). The CDR3 is CASSPSPTGPEAFF. In DNA form, the CDR3 reads TGTGCCAGCAGCCCCAGTCCTACAGGGCCTGAAGCTTTCTTT.

This clone was seen only a few times. The chain combines TRBV4-3 with TRBJ2-4; tentative D call: TRBD2 (5 bases). Trimming took off 1 base at V and 6 bases at J, with 13 bases between the two ends. The CDR3 has 15 residues. Germline V gene sequence: CDR1 LGHNA, CDR2 YSLEER. The CDR3 nucleotides read TGCGCCAGCAGCCAAGCTTCGCTACGGGGAAACATTCAGTACTTC. Amino acid sequence: CASSQASLRGNIQYF.

The chain employs TRBV10-2 and TRBJ1-6; the match to TRBD1 covers 9 bases. This CDR3 is built from 15 residues. The trim removed 2 bases at V and 7 bases at J, leaving 3 bases unmatched. Germline values: CDR1 WSHSY, CDR2 SAAADI. The CDR3 DNA sequence: TGCGCCAGCAGTGAGGAGACAGGGGGGAATTCACCCCTCCACTTT. Its protein is CASSEETGGNSPLHF.

This chain links TRBV27 with TRBJ2-1; maybe TRBD2 (6 bases). The CDR3 loop spans 16 amino acids. V was cut by 5 bases and J by 4 bases, with 18 bases left in between. CDR1 is MNHEY and CDR2 is SMNVEV in the germline V gene (reference sequence). DNA of the CDR3: TGTGCCAGCAGTACCGACCGGGACTGGAGTTACAATGAGCAGTTCTTC. Translating it yields CASSTDRDWSYNEQFF.

V is TRBV4-2 and J is TRBJ2-2, with D unresolved. Trimming shortened V by 0 bases and J by 7 bases, and 12 bases separated the two germline ends. This CDR3 has 15 amino acids. The germline CDR1 and CDR2 sequences are LGHNA and YNFKEQ. Here the CDR3 reads CASSQDLIPHGELFF. DNA for the CDR3: TGTGCCAGCAGCCAAGATCTAATTCCCCACGGGGAGCTGTTTTTT.

This chain links TRBV5-6 with TRBJ2-5, with a possible D match to TRBD2 (5 bases). Trimming removed 0 bases at V and 3 bases at J, with 6 bases between. Looked up from germline, CDR1 is SGHDT and CDR2 is YYEEEE. The CDR3 length is 13 residues. The CDR3 region is CASSLGGKETQYF. As DNA, the CDR3 is TGTGCCAGCAGCTTGGGAGGGAAAGAGACCCAGTACTTC.

V is TRBV19 and J is TRBJ2-4, with 10 bases that match TRBD2. Germline CDR1 and CDR2: LNHDA and SQIVND (reference sequence). The CDR3 contains 17 residues. Trimming at V came to 0 bases and at J to 8 bases, leaving 10 bases not matched to a gene. The DNA for the CDR3 is TGTGCCAGTAGTATAGATCTGGCTAGCGGGAGTGTTGACATTCAGTACTTC. Residues: CASSIDLASGSVDIQYF.